A single sample gave rise to the 28 T cell receptor beta chains below, sequenced in a study of T cell responses to AZD1222 COVID-19 vaccine. Measured with immunoSEQ multiplex PCR; TCRdb has only the in-frame clones, and not every one. The sample shows tens of thousands of clones, over 75% of them seen only once. The sample was peripheral blood, taken 28 days after the second AZD1222 dose. Receptors were obtained from an adult who received the AZD1222 COVID-19 vaccine.

The rearrangement links TRBV10-2 to TRBJ2-2, with 7 bases lining up with TRBD1. There are 14 residues in the CDR3. Germline V CDR1 and CDR2: WSHSY, SAAADI. The J segment lost 1 base and the V segment lost 4 bases, leaving 0 bases of the junction unmatched. CDR3 DNA sequence: TGCGCCAGCAGTGGGACAGGGAACACCGGGGAGCTGTTTTTT. It codes for CASSGTGNTGELFF.

This clone was counted between two and nine times. The CDR3 DNA follows: TGTGCCAGCAGTCCACTATACTCCGCCCGGGCCAACGTCCTGACTTTC. The encoded protein is CASSPLYSARANVLTF. The chain joins TRBV27 to TRBJ2-6; D call uncertain. The CDR3 runs to 16 residues. Germline CDR1 and CDR2: MNHEY and SMNVEV (reference sequence). Trimming stripped 5 bases from V and 5 bases from J, with 16 bases between.

The chain uses TRBV2 and TRBJ2-1; no clear D gene. The CDR3 length is 13 residues. Trimming shortened V by 7 bases and J by 5 bases, and 12 bases separated the two germline ends. Per the germline V gene, CDR1 is SNHLY and CDR2 is FYNNEI. The CDR3 region is CASNGVGNNEQFF. The CDR3 bases are TGTGCCAGCAATGGTGTGGGGAACAATGAGCAGTTCTTC.

V usage is TRBV10-3 and J usage is TRBJ2-3, with D possibly matching TRBD1 (7 bases). The germline V gene encodes CDR1 ENHRY and CDR2 SYGVKD. This CDR3 region has 15 residues. The germline V and J ends were trimmed by 2 bases and 8 bases, with 17 bases remaining between them. CDR3 DNA: TGTGCCATCAGTGAGGTTCAGGGGGGCCTGGGTACGCAGTATTTT. Protein sequence: CAISEVQGGLGTQYF.

This clone is a singleton in its sample. This chain connects TRBV21-1 to TRBJ1-1. TRBV21-1 is annotated as a pseudogene. The CDR3 is 18 amino acids. CDR3 DNA: TGTGCCAGCAGCCCTCCCGATCTGGGGAGGGCAGTGAACACTGAAGCTTTCTTT. Translated: CASSPPDLGRAVNTEAFF.

V gene TRBV4-1 combines with J gene TRBJ2-7; 7 nucleotides line up with TRBD1. This CDR3 spans 14 amino acids. Germline V gives CDR1 MGHRA, CDR2 YSYEKL. V was clipped by 1 base and J by 4 bases; unmatched bases: 4. The CDR3 sequence: CASSQAEQGYEQYF. The CDR3 DNA is TGCGCCAGCAGCCAAGCGGAACAGGGGTACGAGCAGTACTTC.

The chain recombines TRBV30 with TRBJ1-5; D gene uncertain. The length of the CDR3 is 13 residues. The germline V gene has CDR1 GTSNPN and CDR2 SVGIG (reference sequence). V was clipped by 3 bases and J by 1 base, with 7 bases between them. As DNA, the CDR3 is TGTGCCTGGAGCCTCGGGAGCAATCAGCCCCAGCATTTT. It encodes CAWSLGSNQPQHF.

The rearrangement links TRBV10-2 to TRBJ2-7; perhaps TRBD1 as D (5 bases). Germline-derived CDR1 and CDR2 are WSHSY and SAAADI. This CDR3 comprises 14 residues. Trimming removed 3 bases from V and 0 bases from J, with 9 bases in between. CDR3 bases: TGCGCCAGCAGTGATTGGGGCACCTCCTACGAGCAGTACTTC. Translation: CASSDWGTSYEQYF.

The chain carries TRBV7-2 and TRBJ2-7; D gene ambiguous. Germline loops: CDR1 SGHTA, CDR2 FQGNSA. The CDR3 is made up of 15 amino acids. The V gene lost 1 base and the J gene lost 4 bases, with 14 bases spanning the gap. The CDR3 sequence is CASSLEIGGPYEQYF. Written as DNA, the CDR3 is TGTGCCAGCAGCTTAGAGATTGGCGGTCCTTACGAGCAGTACTTC.

This clone was counted once. This chain links TRBV27 with TRBJ2-7; D might be TRBD2 (7 bases). The CDR3 extends over 14 amino acids. The V gene lost 4 bases and the J gene lost 0 bases, with 10 bases spanning the gap. Per germline, CDR1 MNHEY and CDR2 SMNVEV (reference sequence). CDR3 sequence reads: CASSWGGPSYEQYF. CDR3 DNA sequence: TGTGCCAGCAGTTGGGGGGGGCCCTCCTACGAGCAGTACTTC.

This clone was counted only a few times. The chain employs TRBV10-1 and TRBJ2-7, with D unclear. The CDR3 length is 11 residues. The V and J ends lost 11 bases and 2 bases respectively, with 10 bases between them. Germline V gene data show CDR1 as WNHNN and CDR2 as SYGVQD (reference sequence). The chain's CDR3 is CASTLTYEQYF. The DNA of the CDR3 is TGCGCCTCGACTCTTACCTACGAGCAGTACTTC.

This clone is a singleton in its sample. This likely comes from a read error, as the CDR3 has no conserved phenylalanine or tryptophan at its end. It is unclear where the CDR3 begins or ends on the DNA, so no DNA is shown, and the CDR3 is as TCRdb lists it. The V call is TRBV21-1, the J call TRBJ1-1. TRBV21-1 is a listed pseudogene. The CDR3 adds up to 10 amino acids, both ends counted. The CDR3 sequence is CASSKGKRNR.

The chain has TRBV12-3 or TRBV12-4 and TRBJ1-2; TRBD1 matches 9 bases. The ends lost 6 bases at V and 4 bases at J; junction bases unmatched: 3. There are 13 residues in the CDR3. CDR3 DNA sequence: TGTGCCAGCAGGGGACAGGGTCGCTATGGCTACACCTTC. This gives the protein CASRGQGRYGYTF.

V usage is TRBV5-5 and J usage is TRBJ2-7, with D possibly TRBD1 on 6 matching bases. The CDR3 runs to 15 residues. Per the germline V gene, CDR1 is SGHKS and CDR2 is YYEKEE (reference sequence). V was pared by 1 base and J by 2 bases, with 13 bases between. CDR3 protein: CASSLRDTFTYEQYF. In nucleotides, the CDR3 is TGTGCCAGCAGCTTGCGGGACACGTTCACCTACGAGCAGTACTTC.

This chain uses TRBV27 with TRBJ1-5; 11 bases agree with TRBD1. The CDR3 totals 17 residues. J lost 0 bases, V lost 7 bases, and 8 bases had no gene match. Germline CDR1 is MNHEY and CDR2 is SMNVEV (reference sequence). The CDR3 region is CASKDRGLIPSNQPQHF. DNA for the CDR3: TGTGCCAGCAAGGACAGGGGGCTCATCCCTAGCAATCAGCCCCAGCATTTT.

The chain couples TRBV3-1 (or the pseudogene TRBV3-2) to TRBJ2-5; weak D call: TRBD2 (5 bases). Trimming removed 0 bases at V and 5 bases at J, with 16 bases between. This CDR3 is built from 16 residues. Germline CDR1 is LGHDT and CDR2 is YNNKEL (reference sequence). CDR3 DNA sequence: TGTGCCAGCAGCCAAGAGGGTTTCGCTAGCTACGAGACCCAGTACTTC. This gives the protein CASSQEGFASYETQYF.

The chain uses TRBV18 and TRBJ2-7; maybe TRBD1 (5 bases). Germline V gene sequence: CDR1 KGHSH, CDR2 LQKENI. V lost 8 bases and J lost 4, with 18 bases in between. CDR3 length: 14 residues. This CDR3 is CASAGLRGGYEQYF. In DNA form, the CDR3 reads TGTGCCAGCGCCGGTCTTAGGGGTGGGTACGAGCAGTACTTC.

The chain combines TRBV5-1 with TRBJ2-7; perhaps TRBD2 as D (7 bases). The CDR3 loop spans 15 amino acids. Germline CDR1 and CDR2: SGHRS and YFSETQ. The V and J ends lost 4 bases and 3 bases respectively, with 17 bases between them. DNA for the CDR3: TGCGCCAGCAGCCCCCTGGGGGGGCAGGTCTACGAGCAGTACTTC. Encoded protein: CASSPLGGQVYEQYF.

This chain uses TRBV6-1 with TRBJ2-1; D is ambiguous. V shed 1 base and J shed 4 bases, with 11 bases lying between them. CDR3 length: 15 amino acids. CDR1 is MNHNS, CDR2 SASEGT, per germline. The CDR3 loop reads CASSEGRSLYNEQFF. Here the CDR3 DNA reads TGTGCCAGCAGTGAAGGACGGAGCCTATACAATGAGCAGTTCTTC.

The rearrangement uses TRBV6-5 and TRBJ2-3, with 7 bases matching TRBD2. This CDR3 has 16 residues. Germline trimming cut 0 bases from V and 0 bases from J; bases unmatched to any gene: 3. Looked up from germline, CDR1 is MNHEY and CDR2 is SVGAGI. The CDR3 DNA sequence: TGTGCCAGCAGTTACTCGACGCGGGGGAGCACAGATACGCAGTATTTT. Translating gives CASSYSTRGSTDTQYF.

This clone was observed a single time. J is TRBJ2-5 and V is TRBV7-8; D unclear. Trimming took off 2 bases at V and 2 bases at J, with 6 bases between the two ends. The CDR3 is 13 amino acids. Per germline, CDR1 SGHVS and CDR2 FQNEAQ. The DNA of the CDR3 is TGTGCCAGCAGCTTAACACCACAAGAGACCCAGTACTTC. Translated: CASSLTPQETQYF.

The gene calls are TRBV5-5 and TRBJ1-1; D ambiguous. V was trimmed by 4 bases and J by 3 bases, leaving 19 bases between them. This CDR3 has 16 amino acids. Germline V CDR1 and CDR2: SGHKS, YYEKEE (reference sequence). This CDR3 reads CASSPGGSGIYTEAFF. The CDR3 nucleotides are TGTGCCAGCAGCCCGGGAGGCAGTGGGATTTACACTGAAGCTTTCTTT.

The chain links TRBV18 to TRBJ1-6, with unresolved D. Germline CDR1 reads KGHSH; CDR2 reads LQKENI. V lost 0 bases, J lost 10 bases, and 16 bases lay in between. The CDR3 loop spans 16 amino acids. CDR3 loop: CASSPPIGGYGSPLHF. DNA for the CDR3: TGTGCCAGCTCACCACCTATTGGAGGGTATGGCTCACCCCTCCACTTT.

The CDR3 sequence is CASSLTNSGNTIYF. The CDR3 coding sequence is TGTGCCAGCAGCTTGACCAACTCTGGAAACACCATATATTTT. The V call is TRBV7-3, the J call TRBJ1-3, with D unresolved. Trimming cost V 3 bases and J 0 bases, with 6 bases left between them. The CDR3 is 14 amino acids. The V gene's germline CDR1 is SGHTA and CDR2 FQGTGA.

This chain links TRBV27 with TRBJ1-5, with 7 bases aligning to TRBD1. Germline lookup yields CDR1 MNHEY and CDR2 SMNVEV (reference sequence). V trimming: 6 bases; J trimming: 0 bases; junction bases outside the gene matches: 2. The CDR3 covers 14 residues. The CDR3 spells CASSQGDSNQPQHF. The CDR3 DNA reads TGTGCCAGCAGCCAGGGGGATAGCAATCAGCCCCAGCATTTT.

This chain uses TRBV5-1 with TRBJ2-1, with a weak D call TRBD1 (6 bases). Trimming removed 2 bases from V and 7 bases from J, with 19 bases in between. Per germline, CDR1 SGHRS and CDR2 YFSETQ. The CDR3 contains 16 residues. The CDR3 coding sequence is TGCGCCAGCAGCTTTAATGCACAGGGATGGAGGAATGAGCAGTTCTTC. Translating it yields CASSFNAQGWRNEQFF.

The chain carries TRBV3-1 (or the pseudogene TRBV3-2) and TRBJ1-1; TRBD1 matches at 10 bases. This CDR3 region has 13 residues. CDR1 is LGHDT and CDR2 is YNNKEL in the germline V gene (reference sequence). V was pared by 2 bases and J by 10 bases, with 4 bases of the junction left unmatched. The DNA of the CDR3 is TGTGCCAGCAGCCAACGGGACAGGGGAAGAGCTTTCTTT. This encodes CASSQRDRGRAFF.

J is TRBJ2-1 and V is TRBV4-2, with D uncertain. Between the trimmed V and J ends, which lost 3 bases and 8 bases, there was a span of 5 bases. The germline V gene has CDR1 LGHNA and CDR2 YNFKEQ. The CDR3 extends over 11 amino acids. The CDR3 is CASSHGDEQFF. The CDR3, as DNA: TGTGCCAGCAGCCATGGGGATGAGCAGTTCTTC.